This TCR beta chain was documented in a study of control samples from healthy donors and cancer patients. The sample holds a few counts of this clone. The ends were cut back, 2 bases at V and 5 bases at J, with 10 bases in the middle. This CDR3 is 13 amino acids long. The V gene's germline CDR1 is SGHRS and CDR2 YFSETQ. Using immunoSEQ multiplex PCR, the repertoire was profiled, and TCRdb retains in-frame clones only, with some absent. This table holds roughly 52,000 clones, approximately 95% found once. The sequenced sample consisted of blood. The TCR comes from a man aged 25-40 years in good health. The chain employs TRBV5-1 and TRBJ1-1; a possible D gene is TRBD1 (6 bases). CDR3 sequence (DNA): TGCGCCAGCAGCTTAGGGGGATCGACTGAAGCTTTCTTT. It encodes CASSLGGSTEAFF.